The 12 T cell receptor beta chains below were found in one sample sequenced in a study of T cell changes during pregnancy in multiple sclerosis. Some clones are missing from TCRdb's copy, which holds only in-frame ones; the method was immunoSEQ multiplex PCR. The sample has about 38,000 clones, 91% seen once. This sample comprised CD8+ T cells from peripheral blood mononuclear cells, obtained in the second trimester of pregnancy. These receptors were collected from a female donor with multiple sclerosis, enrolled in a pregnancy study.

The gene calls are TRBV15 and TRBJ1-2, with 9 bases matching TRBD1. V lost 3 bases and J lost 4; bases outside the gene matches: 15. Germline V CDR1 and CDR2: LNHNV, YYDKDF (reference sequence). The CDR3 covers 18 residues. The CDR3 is CATSSYRDRAPLGYGYTF. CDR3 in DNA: TGTGCCACCAGCAGTTACCGGGACAGGGCCCCGTTGGGCTATGGCTACACCTTC.

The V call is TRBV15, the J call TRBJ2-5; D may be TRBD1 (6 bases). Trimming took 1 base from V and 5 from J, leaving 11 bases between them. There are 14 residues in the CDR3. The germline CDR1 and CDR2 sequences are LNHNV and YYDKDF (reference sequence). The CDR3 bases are TGTGCCACCAGCAGAGGATTTCAGGGGGAGACCCAGTACTTC. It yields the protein CATSRGFQGETQYF. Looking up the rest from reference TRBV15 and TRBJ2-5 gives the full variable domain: DAMVIQNPRYQVTQFGKPVTLSCSQTLNHNVMYWYQQKSSQAPKLLFHYYDKDFNNEADTPDNFQSRRPNTSFCFLDIRSPGLGDTAMYLCATSRGFQGETQYFGPGTRLLVL.

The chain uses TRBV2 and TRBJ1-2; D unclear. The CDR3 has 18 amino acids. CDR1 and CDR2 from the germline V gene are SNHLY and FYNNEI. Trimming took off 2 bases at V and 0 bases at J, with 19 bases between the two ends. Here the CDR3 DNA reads TGTGCCAGCAGTGAATTGCCCGCGAGAGGGCTTTCTAACTATGGCTACACCTTC. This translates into CASSELPARGLSNYGYTF. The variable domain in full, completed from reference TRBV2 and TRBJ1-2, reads EPEVTQTPSHQVTQMGQEVILRCVPISNHLYFYWYRQILGQKVEFLVSFYNNEISEKSEIFDDQFSVERPDGSNFTLKIRSTKLEDSAMYFCASSELPARGLSNYGYTFGSGTRLTVV.

CDR3 coding DNA: TGTGCCAGCAGTTACTCCCGACAGGGGGAGTACGAGCAGTACTTC. This encodes CASSYSRQGEYEQYF. V and J are TRBV6-6 and TRBJ2-7; 9 nucleotides agree with TRBD1. The CDR3 totals 15 residues. The trim removed 0 bases at V and 4 bases at J, leaving 4 bases unmatched. Germline-derived CDR1 and CDR2 are MNHNY and SVGAGI (reference sequence).

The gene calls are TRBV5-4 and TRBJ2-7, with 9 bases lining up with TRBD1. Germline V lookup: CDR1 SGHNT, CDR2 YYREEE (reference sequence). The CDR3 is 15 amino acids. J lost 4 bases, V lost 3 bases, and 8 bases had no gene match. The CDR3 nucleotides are TGTGCCAGCAGCTCACAGGGACAGGGCTCGTACGAGCAGTACTTC. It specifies CASSSQGQGSYEQYF. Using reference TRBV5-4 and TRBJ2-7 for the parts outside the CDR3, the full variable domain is ETGVTQSPTHLIKTRGQQVTLRCSSQSGHNTVSWYQQALGQGPQFIFQYYREEENGRGNFPPRFSGLQFPNYSSELNVNALELDDSALYLCASSSQGQGSYEQYFGPGTRLTVT.

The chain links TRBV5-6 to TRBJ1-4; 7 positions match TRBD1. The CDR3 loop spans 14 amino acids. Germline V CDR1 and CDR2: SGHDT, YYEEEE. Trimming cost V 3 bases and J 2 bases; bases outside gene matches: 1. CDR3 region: CASSSTGTNEKLFF. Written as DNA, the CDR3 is TGTGCCAGCAGCTCGACAGGGACTAATGAAAAACTGTTTTTT.

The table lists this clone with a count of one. The CDR3 spells CASSELGQMSTDTQYF. The CDR3 nucleotides read TGTGCCAGCAGTGAACTCGGACAGATGAGCACAGATACGCAGTATTTT. The genes are TRBV6-1 and TRBJ2-3, with a weak D call TRBD1 (6 bases). Trimming shortened V by 2 bases and J by 0 bases, and 12 bases separated the two germline ends. This CDR3 region has 16 residues. Germline V gives CDR1 MNHNS, CDR2 SASEGT.

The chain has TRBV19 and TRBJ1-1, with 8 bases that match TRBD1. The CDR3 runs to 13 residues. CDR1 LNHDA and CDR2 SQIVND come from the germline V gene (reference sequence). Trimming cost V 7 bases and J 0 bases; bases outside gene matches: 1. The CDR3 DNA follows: TGTGCCAGTAACAGGGGGATGAACACTGAAGCTTTCTTT. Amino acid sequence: CASNRGMNTEAFF.

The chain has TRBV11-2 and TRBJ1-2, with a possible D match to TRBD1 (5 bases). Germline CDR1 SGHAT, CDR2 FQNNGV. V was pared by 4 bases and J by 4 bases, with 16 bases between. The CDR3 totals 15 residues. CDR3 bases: TGTGCCAGCAGCTCTGCCGGGGGAAACTTCTATGGCTACACCTTC. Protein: CASSSAGGNFYGYTF. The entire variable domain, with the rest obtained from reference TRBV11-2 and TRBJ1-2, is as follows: EAGVAQSPRYKIIEKRQSVAFWCNPISGHATLYWYQQILGQGPKLLIQFQNNGVVDDSQLPKDRFSAERLKGVDSTLKIQPAKLEDSAVYLCASSSAGGNFYGYTFGSGTRLTVV.

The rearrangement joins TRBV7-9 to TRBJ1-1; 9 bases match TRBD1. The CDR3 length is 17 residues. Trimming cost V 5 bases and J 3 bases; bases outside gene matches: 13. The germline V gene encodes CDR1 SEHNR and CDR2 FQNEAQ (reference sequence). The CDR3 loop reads CASSDLMGQGVDTEAFF. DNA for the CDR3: TGTGCCAGCAGCGACCTAATGGGACAGGGTGTGGACACTGAAGCTTTCTTT.

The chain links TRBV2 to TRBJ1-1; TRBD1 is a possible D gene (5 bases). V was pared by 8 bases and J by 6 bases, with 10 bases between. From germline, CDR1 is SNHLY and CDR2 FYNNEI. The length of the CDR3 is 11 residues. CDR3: CASFAGSEAFF. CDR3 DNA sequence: TGTGCCAGCTTCGCAGGGTCTGAAGCTTTCTTT.

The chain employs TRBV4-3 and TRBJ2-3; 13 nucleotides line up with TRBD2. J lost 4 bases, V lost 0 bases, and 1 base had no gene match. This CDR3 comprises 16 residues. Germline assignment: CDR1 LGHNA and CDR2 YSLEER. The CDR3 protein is CASSQDTSGGADTQYF. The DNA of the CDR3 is TGCGCCAGCAGCCAAGATACTAGCGGGGGGGCAGATACGCAGTATTTT.